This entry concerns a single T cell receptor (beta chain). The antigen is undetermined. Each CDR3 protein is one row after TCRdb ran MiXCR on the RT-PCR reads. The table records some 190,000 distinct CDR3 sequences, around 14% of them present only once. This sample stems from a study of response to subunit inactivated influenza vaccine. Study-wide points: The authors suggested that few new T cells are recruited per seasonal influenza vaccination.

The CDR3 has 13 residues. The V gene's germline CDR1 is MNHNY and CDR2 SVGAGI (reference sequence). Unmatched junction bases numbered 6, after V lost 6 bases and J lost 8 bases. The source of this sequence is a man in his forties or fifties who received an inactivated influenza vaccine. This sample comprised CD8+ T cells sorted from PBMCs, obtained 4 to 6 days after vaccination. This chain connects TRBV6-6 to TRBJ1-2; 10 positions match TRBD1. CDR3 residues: CASSWGTGEGYTF. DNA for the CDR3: TGTGCCAGCAGCTGGGGGACAGGGGAAGGCTACACCTTC.